The entry below gives a single T cell receptor (beta chain) sequence along with its context. The antigen is unknown. The data belong to a study of tumor-infiltrating lymphocytes in primary liver carcinoma. Study overall: Sequenced samples came back with roughly 3.5 to 7.13 million productive TCRbeta reads, and the counts looked alike across tissue types. Regarding the study as a whole: Tumor region pairs shared more overlap than did tumor-adjacent and tumor-blood pairs. Tumor specimens were characterized by a significantly higher top-250-clone fraction than blood (p = 0.039).

Unsorted whole blood supplied the RNA, and germline DNA was extracted too. TCR beta cDNA was prepared out of 500 ng total RNA by means of a constant-region primer. Each TCR beta library was derived from three nested multiplex PCR rounds that employed slightly modified ARM-PCR. Two initial PCR rounds of about 10 cycles each paired TRBV1-TRBV30 forward primers with a C-beta reverse primer. TCRdb called the multiplex PCR reads again in MiXCR, with one record for every CDR3 protein. The sample gives around 330,000 distinct CDR3 sequences, 65% of which show up once; roughly 9% is in the top ten. Per the germline V gene, CDR1 is SGHRS and CDR2 is YFSETQ. The length of the CDR3 is 14 residues. Between the trimmed V and J ends, which lost 3 bases and 0 bases, there was a span of 7 bases.

The receptor was isolated from a man aged 40-49 years with primary liver carcinoma and hepatitis B virus infection. The gene calls are TRBV5-1 and TRBJ2-1; D is ambiguous. The sample taken for sequencing was peripheral blood. The DNA for the CDR3 is TGCGCCAGCAGCTCGTCCAACTCCTACAATGAGCAGTTCTTC. Translation: CASSSSNSYNEQFF.